This TCR beta chain came from a study of T cell responses to AZD1222 COVID-19 vaccine. CDR1 and CDR2 (germline): DFQATT, SNEGSKA (reference sequence). CDR3 length equals 14 residues. Deletions cut 3 bases from V and 7 bases from J, with 15 bases between. This clone came up once. Sequencing used immunoSEQ multiplex PCR; TCRdb keeps in-frame clones, though not all of them. The sample has over 75,000 clones; more than 80% are singletons. Sequences were derived from peripheral blood, sampled on day 0 of AZD1222 vaccination. This sequence was found in an adult in good health. The V gene is TRBV20-1, the J gene TRBJ2-2; possible D gene TRBD2, 6 bases. In nucleotides, the CDR3 is TGCAGTGCTAGTGCGCAGGGAGCGGGCGGGGAGCTGTTTTTT. This gives the protein CSASAQGAGGELFF.